What follows describes a single TCR beta chain. Original analysis: How many nucleated cells were present was estimated from reference gene primer amplification. TCRdb keeps only in-frame clones here, not all; method: immunoSEQ multiplex PCR. V, J and clone size are those of that table, while D and trimming were read from the DNA. This sample has fewer than 500,000 clones, with 80% to 90% found just once. The germline V gene has CDR1 SGHRS and CDR2 YFSETQ. V lost 4 bases, J lost 4 bases, and 8 bases lay in between. This CDR3 is built from 12 residues. These data belong to a study of blood T cell repertoires in COVID-19. As for the study in general: Samples came from the United States, Italy and Spain, spanning acute and convalescent COVID-19. PBMCs, B-cell-depleted T cells, or T cells provided the cDNA or gDNA that made up the material.

The sequencing sample was made of peripheral blood. The TCR comes from a woman in her 30s with active or convalescent COVID-19. The V gene is TRBV5-1, the J gene TRBJ1-2; D not resolved. The CDR3 region has the DNA TGCGCCAGCAGCGAAGGAGGCTATGGCTACACCTTC. Its translation: CASSEGGYGYTF. Full variable domain (missing parts from reference TRBV5-1 and TRBJ1-2): KAGVTQTPRYLIKTRGQQVTLSCSPISGHRSVSWYQQTPGQGLQFLFEYFSETQRNKGNFPGRFSGRQFSNSRSEMNVSTLELGDSALYLCASSEGGYGYTFGSGTRLTVV.